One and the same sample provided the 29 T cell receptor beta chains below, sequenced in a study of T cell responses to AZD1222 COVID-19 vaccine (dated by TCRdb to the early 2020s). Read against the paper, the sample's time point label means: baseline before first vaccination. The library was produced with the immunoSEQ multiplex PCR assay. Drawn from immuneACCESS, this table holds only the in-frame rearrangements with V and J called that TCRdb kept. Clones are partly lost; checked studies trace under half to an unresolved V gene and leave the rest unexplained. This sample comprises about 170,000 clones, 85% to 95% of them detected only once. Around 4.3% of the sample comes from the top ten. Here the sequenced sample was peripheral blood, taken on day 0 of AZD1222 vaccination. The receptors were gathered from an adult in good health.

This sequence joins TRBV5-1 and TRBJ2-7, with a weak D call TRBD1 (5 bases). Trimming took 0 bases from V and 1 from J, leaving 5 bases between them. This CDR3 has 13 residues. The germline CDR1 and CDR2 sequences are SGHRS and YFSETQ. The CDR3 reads CASSLDRSYEQYF. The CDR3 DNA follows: TGCGCCAGCAGCTTGGACAGGTCCTACGAGCAGTACTTC.

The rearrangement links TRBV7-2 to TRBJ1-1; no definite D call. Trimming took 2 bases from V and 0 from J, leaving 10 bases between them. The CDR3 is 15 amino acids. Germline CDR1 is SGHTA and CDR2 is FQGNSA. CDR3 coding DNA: TGTGCCAGCAGCTTAATACCGACACTGAACACTGAAGCTTTCTTT. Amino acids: CASSLIPTLNTEAFF.

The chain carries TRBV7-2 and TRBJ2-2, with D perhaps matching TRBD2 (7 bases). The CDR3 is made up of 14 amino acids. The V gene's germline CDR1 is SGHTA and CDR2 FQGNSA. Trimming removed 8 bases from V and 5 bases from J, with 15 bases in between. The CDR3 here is CASGGARRTGELFF. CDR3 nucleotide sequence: TGTGCCAGCGGGGGGGCGAGAAGAACCGGGGAGCTGTTTTTT.

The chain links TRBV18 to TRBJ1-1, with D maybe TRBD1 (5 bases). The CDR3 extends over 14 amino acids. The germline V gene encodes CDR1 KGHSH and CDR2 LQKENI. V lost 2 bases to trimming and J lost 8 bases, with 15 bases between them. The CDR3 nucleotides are TGTGCCAGCTCACCATTCCGGGACCACGTAGAAGCTTTCTTT. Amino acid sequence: CASSPFRDHVEAFF.

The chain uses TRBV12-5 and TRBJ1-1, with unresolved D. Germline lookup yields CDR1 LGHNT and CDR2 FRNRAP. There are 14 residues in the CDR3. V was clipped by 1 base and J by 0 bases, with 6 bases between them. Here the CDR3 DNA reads TGTGCTAGTGGTTTGGGCCACGTGAACACTGAAGCTTTCTTT. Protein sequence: CASGLGHVNTEAFF.

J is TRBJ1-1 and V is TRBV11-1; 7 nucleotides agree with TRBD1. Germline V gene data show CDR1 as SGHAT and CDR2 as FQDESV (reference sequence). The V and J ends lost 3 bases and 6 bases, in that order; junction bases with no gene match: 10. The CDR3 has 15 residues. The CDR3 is CASSLTGYILSEAFF. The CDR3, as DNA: TGTGCCAGCAGCTTGACAGGGTACATTCTCTCTGAAGCTTTCTTT.

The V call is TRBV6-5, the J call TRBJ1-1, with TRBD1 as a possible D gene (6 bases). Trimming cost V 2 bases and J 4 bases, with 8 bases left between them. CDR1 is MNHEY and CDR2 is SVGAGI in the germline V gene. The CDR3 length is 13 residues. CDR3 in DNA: TGTGCCAGCAGTTACCAGGGGTCCACTGAAGCTTTCTTT. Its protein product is CASSYQGSTEAFF.

CDR3 nucleotides: TGTGCCAGCACCCCGGAGGGGTACACTGAAGCTTTCTTT. Residues: CASTPEGYTEAFF. The rearrangement uses TRBV5-8 and TRBJ1-1; D is possibly TRBD1 (5 bases). The V end lost 6 bases, the J end lost 3 bases, and 12 bases lay between the germline ends. The germline CDR1 and CDR2 sequences are SGHTS and YDEGEE. There are 13 residues in the CDR3.

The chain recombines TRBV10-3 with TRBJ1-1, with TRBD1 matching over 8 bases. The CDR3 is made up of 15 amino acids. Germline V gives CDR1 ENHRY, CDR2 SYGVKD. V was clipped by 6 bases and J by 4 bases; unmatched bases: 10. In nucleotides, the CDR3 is TGTGCCATCAGATCCTTGACAGGGGAGGCCACTGAAGCTTTCTTT. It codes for CAIRSLTGEATEAFF.

CDR3 in amino acids: CSVSDGDSFYGYTF. In DNA form, the CDR3 reads TGCAGCGTTTCGGACGGAGATAGCTTTTATGGCTACACCTTC. The genes are TRBV29-1 and TRBJ1-2; D is unclear. Germline V gene sequence: CDR1 SQVTM, CDR2 ANQGSEA. This CDR3 has 14 amino acids. Deletions cut 5 bases from V and 5 bases from J, with 18 bases between.

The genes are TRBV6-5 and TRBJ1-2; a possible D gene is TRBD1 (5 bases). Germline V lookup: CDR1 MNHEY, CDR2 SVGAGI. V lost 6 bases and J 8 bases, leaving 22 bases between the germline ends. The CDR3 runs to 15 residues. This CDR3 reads CASRDNNRAKGGYTF. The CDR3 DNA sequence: TGTGCCAGCAGGGACAACAACCGGGCCAAAGGAGGCTACACCTTC.

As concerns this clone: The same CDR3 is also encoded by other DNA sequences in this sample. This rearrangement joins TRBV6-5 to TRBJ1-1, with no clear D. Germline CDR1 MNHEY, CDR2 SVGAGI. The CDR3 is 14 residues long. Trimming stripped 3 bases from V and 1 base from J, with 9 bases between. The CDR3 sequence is CASSYSGRNTEAFF. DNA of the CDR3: TGTGCCAGCAGTTATTCGGGGAGGAACACTGAAGCTTTCTTT.

The CDR3: CASSQAPKYYLNTEAFF. The CDR3 DNA follows: TGTGCCAGCAGCCAAGCCCCTAAATACTACTTGAACACTGAAGCTTTCTTT. The chain employs TRBV14 and TRBJ1-1, with D unclear. V dropped 1 base and J dropped 0 bases, with 15 bases sitting between them. The CDR3 has 17 amino acids. Per germline, CDR1 SGHDN and CDR2 FVKESK.

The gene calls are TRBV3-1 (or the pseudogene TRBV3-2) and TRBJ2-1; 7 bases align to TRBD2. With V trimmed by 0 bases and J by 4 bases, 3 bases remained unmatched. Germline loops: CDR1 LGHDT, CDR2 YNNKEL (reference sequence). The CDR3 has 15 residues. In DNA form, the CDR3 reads TGTGCCAGCAGCCAAGATACGCGGGAGTACAATGAGCAGTTCTTC. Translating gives CASSQDTREYNEQFF.

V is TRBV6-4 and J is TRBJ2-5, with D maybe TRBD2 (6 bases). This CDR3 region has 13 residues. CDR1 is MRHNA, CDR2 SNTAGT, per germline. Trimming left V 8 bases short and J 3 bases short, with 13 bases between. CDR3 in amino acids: CASANLAEETQYF. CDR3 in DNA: TGTGCCAGCGCTAATTTAGCGGAAGAGACCCAGTACTTC.

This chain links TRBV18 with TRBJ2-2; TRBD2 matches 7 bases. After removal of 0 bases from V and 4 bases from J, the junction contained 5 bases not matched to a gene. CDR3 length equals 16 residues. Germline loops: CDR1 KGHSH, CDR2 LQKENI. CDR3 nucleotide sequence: TGTGCCAGCTCACCACCGGACGGGAGGACCACCGGGGAGCTGTTTTTT. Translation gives CASSPPDGRTTGELFF.

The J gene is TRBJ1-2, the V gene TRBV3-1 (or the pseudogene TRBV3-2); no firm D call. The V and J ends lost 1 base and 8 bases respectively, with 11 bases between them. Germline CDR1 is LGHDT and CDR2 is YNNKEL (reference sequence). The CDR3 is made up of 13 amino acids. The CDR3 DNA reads TGTGCCAGCAGCCAAGGGCCCCTGATAGGCTACACCTTC. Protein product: CASSQGPLIGYTF.

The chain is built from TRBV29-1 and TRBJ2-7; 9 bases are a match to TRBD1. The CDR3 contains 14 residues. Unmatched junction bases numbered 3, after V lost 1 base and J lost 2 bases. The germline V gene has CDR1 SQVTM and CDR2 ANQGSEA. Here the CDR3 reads CSVEVGQGTYEQYF. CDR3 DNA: TGCAGCGTTGAAGTGGGACAGGGAACCTACGAGCAGTACTTC.

The CDR3: CASSQVSIKQFF. The CDR3 DNA sequence: TGTGCCAGCAGCCAAGTGTCCATAAAGCAGTTCTTC. This rearrangement joins TRBV3-1 (or the pseudogene TRBV3-2) to TRBJ2-1; D gene uncertain. The CDR3 spans 12 residues. The V end lost 1 base, the J end lost 11 bases, and 9 bases lay between the germline ends. CDR1 LGHDT and CDR2 YNNKEL come from the germline V gene (reference sequence).

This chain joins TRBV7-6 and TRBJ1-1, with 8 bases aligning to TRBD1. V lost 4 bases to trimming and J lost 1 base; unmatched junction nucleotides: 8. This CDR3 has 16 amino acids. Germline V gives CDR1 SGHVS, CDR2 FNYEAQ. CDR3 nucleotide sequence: TGTGCCAGCAGCTCGCACAGGGGGGAGAGGAACACTGAAGCTTTCTTT. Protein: CASSSHRGERNTEAFF.

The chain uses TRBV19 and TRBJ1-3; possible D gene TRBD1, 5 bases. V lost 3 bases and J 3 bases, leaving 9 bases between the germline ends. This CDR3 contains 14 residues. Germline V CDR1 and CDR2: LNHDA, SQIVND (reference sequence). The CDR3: CASSMGTLGNTIYF. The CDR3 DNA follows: TGTGCCAGTAGTATGGGGACCCTTGGAAACACCATATATTTT.

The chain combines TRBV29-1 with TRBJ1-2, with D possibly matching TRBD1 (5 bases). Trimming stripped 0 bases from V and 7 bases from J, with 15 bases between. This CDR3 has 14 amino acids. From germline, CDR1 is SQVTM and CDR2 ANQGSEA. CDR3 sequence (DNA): TGCAGCGTTGAAGAGGGGCGACACGTCGCTGGCTACACCTTC. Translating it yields CSVEEGRHVAGYTF.

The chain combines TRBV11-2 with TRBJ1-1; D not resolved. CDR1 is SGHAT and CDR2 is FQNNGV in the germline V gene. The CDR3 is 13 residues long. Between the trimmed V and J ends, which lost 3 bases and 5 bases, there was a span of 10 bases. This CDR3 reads CASSFGYETEAFF. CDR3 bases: TGTGCCAGCAGCTTTGGCTACGAAACTGAAGCTTTCTTT.

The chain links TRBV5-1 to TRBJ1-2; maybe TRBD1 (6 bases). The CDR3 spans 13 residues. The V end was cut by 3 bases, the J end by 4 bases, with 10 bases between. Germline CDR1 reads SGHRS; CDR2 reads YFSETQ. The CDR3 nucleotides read TGCGCCAGCAGCTCTGGACAGCTCTATGGCTACACCTTC. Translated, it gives CASSSGQLYGYTF.

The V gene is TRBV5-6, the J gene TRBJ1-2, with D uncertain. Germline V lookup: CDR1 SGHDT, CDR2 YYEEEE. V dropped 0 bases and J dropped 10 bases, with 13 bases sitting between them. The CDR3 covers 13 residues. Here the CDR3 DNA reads TGTGCCAGCAGCTTGGAAACGCGGACCGACTACACCTTC. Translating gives CASSLETRTDYTF.

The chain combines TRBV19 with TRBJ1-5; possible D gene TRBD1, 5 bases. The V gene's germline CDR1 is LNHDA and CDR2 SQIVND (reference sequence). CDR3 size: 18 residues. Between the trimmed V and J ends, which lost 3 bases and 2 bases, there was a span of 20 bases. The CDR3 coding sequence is TGTGCCAGTAGTATGGGGGTAGACAGACCCTTGCGCAATCAGCCCCAGCATTTT. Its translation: CASSMGVDRPLRNQPQHF.

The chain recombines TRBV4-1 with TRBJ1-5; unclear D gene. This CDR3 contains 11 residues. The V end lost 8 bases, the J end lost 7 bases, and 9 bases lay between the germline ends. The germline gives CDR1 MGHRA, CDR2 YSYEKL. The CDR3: CASGPGQPQHF. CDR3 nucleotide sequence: TGCGCCAGCGGTCCGGGGCAGCCCCAGCATTTT.

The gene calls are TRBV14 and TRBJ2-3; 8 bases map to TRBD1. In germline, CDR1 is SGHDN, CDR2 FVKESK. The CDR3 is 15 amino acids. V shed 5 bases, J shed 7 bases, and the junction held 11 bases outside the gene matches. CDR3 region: CASSSPRTGLNTQYF. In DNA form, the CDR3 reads TGTGCCAGCAGCAGTCCAAGGACAGGGTTAAATACGCAGTATTTT.

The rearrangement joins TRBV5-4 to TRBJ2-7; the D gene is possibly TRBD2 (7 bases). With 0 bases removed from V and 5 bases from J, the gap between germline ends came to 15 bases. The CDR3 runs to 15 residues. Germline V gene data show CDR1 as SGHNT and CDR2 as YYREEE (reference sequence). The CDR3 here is CASSLVFRGAHEQYF. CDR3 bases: TGTGCCAGCAGCTTGGTTTTTCGGGGGGCCCACGAGCAGTACTTC. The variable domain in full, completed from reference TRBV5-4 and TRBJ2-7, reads ETGVTQSPTHLIKTRGQQVTLRCSSQSGHNTVSWYQQALGQGPQFIFQYYREEENGRGNFPPRFSGLQFPNYSSELNVNALELDDSALYLCASSLVFRGAHEQYFGPGTRLTVT.